This TCR beta chain stems from a study of early T cells in non-severe SARS-CoV-2 infection. The protocol attached unique molecular identifiers to individual cDNA molecules. One entry per CDR3 protein results from TCRdb running MiXCR on the 5' RACE reads. The table lists about 48,000 distinct CDR3 sequences, 7.7% of them singletons. Overall study results and limits: Sequences matched to VDJdb favored anti-spike CD8 responses, while private and CD4 specificities were missed.

There are many counts of this clonotype. As yet, its antigen is unknown. CDR3 size: 15 residues. V trimming: 0 bases; J trimming: 3 bases; junction bases outside the gene matches: 3. CDR1 is DFQATT, CDR2 SNEGSKA, per germline (reference sequence). The sequencing sample was made of whole blood. The sequence came from an adult who was a healthcare worker with PCR-confirmed SARS-CoV-2 infection or an uninfected control (not recorded which). The V and J genes are TRBV20-1 and TRBJ2-5; 11 bases fit TRBD2. The CDR3 loop reads CSARDQTSGEETQYF. The CDR3 DNA reads TGCAGTGCTAGAGATCAGACTAGCGGGGAAGAGACCCAGTACTTC.